Listed below are T cell receptor beta chains from one sample, sequenced in a study of shared clonotypes between healthy human individuals. Sequencing was performed with immunoSEQ multiplex PCR; in TCRdb, only in-frame clones are kept and a portion is missing. The sample yields fewer than 700,000 clones, roughly four fifths seen once. The sequenced sample consisted of PBMCs. The receptors come from a woman aged 40-49 years in good health. Some clones in this sample may be carry-over from other donors' samples. Both conserved end residues are part of each CDR3. The D gene is left open where the match is weak. Size values are once, few and many counts, or a class for expanded clones, and some rows have none.

d_gene	v_gene	j_gene	len	abundance	CDR3aa	CDR3nt
TRBD1	TRBV7-2	TRBJ2-5	14	NA	CASSSRGLQETQYF	TGTGCCAGCAGCTCCAGGGGGCTGCAAGAGACCCAGTACTTC
NA	TRBV29-1	TRBJ2-1	12	NA	CSVASSYNEQFF	TGCAGCGTAGCGTCTTCCTACAATGAGCAGTTCTTC
NA	TRBV30	TRBJ2-1	13	NA	CAWSVNYRDEQFF	TGTGCCTGGAGTGTTAATTACCGGGATGAGCAGTTCTTC
NA	TRBV2	TRBJ2-1	12	NA	CASSEVGLGQFF	TGTGCCAGCAGTGAAGTGGGCCTAGGGCAGTTCTTC
NA	TRBV27	TRBJ2-7	14	NA	CASSLWGSSYEQYF	TGTGCCAGCAGTTTATGGGGCAGCTCCTACGAGCAGTACTTC
TRBD1	TRBV9	TRBJ1-5	15	few	CASSAGQGSNQPQHF	TGTGCCAGCAGCGCGGGACAGGGGAGCAATCAGCCCCAGCATTTT
NA	TRBV30	TRBJ1-2	15	NA	CAWSVPGRSAYGYTF	TGTGCCTGGAGTGTACCGGGGCGGTCGGCCTATGGCTACACCTTC
NA	TRBV19	TRBJ1-4	14	NA	CASSPTVTNEKLFF	TGTGCCAGTAGCCCGACAGTGACAAATGAAAAACTGTTTTTT
NA	TRBV7-8	TRBJ1-5	14	NA	CASSLAQSNQPQHF	TGTGCCAGCAGCTTAGCGCAGAGCAATCAGCCCCAGCATTTT
NA	TRBV18	TRBJ1-1	15	NA	CASSAIQAGQSEAFF	TGTGCCAGCTCAGCCATACAGGCAGGTCAATCCGAAGCTTTCTTT
TRBD1	TRBV4-3	TRBJ2-7	17	NA	CASSQTLRDRGTHEQYF	TGCGCCAGCAGCCAGACTCTCCGGGACAGGGGTACCCACGAGCAGTACTTC
NA	TRBV5-6	TRBJ1-1	17	NA	CASSLGALGGMNTEAFF	TGTGCCAGCAGCTTAGGGGCGCTCGGGGGTATGAACACTGAAGCTTTCTTT
NA	TRBV30	TRBJ1-2	12	many	CAWSVSGYGYTF	TGTGCCTGGAGTGTCTCTGGATATGGCTACACCTTC
NA	TRBV10-3	TRBJ2-1	15	NA	CAISTGTGKGNEQFF	TGTGCCATCAGTACCGGGACTGGAAAGGGCAATGAGCAGTTCTTC
NA	TRBV5-1	TRBJ2-7	14	few	CASSFNRGSEEQYF	TGCGCCAGCAGCTTTAACCGGGGATCGGAGGAGCAGTACTTC
NA	TRBV28	TRBJ1-2	14	NA	CASRGQPRHYGYTF	TGTGCCAGCAGGGGCCAACCCCGGCACTATGGCTACACCTTC
NA	TRBV28	TRBJ1-2	12	many	CASRDPGYGYTF	TGTGCCAGCCGGGACCCAGGCTATGGCTACACCTTC
NA	TRBV30	TRBJ1-2	13	NA	CAWQYTGNYGYTF	TGTGCCTGGCAATACACAGGGAACTATGGCTACACCTTC
TRBD2	TRBV9	TRBJ2-4	14	NA	CASSVRERGNIQYF	TGTGCCAGCAGCGTAAGGGAGCGGGGGAACATTCAGTACTTC
NA	TRBV11-2	TRBJ1-1	13	NA	CASSLRGRAEAFF	TGTGCCAGCAGCTTACGCGGGAGGGCTGAAGCTTTCTTT
NA	TRBV29-1	TRBJ2-1	15	many	CSVEAGLRHYNEQFF	TGCAGCGTTGAGGCGGGACTTCGACACTACAATGAGCAGTTCTTC
TRBD1	TRBV5-1	TRBJ2-4	14	many	CASSLTTGGSIQYF	TGCGCCAGCAGCTTGACGACAGGGGGGAGCATTCAGTACTTC
NA	TRBV28	TRBJ2-5	15	NA	CASSLRQGHQETQYF	TGTGCCAGCAGTTTAAGGCAGGGCCACCAAGAGACCCAGTACTTC
NA	TRBV28	TRBJ2-7	13	NA	CASIERASAEQYF	TGTGCCAGCATTGAACGGGCGTCCGCCGAGCAGTACTTC
TRBD2	TRBV19	TRBJ2-3	16	NA	CASSLTPGGLTDTQYF	TGTGCCAGTAGTCTTACCCCGGGGGGGCTCACAGATACGCAGTATTTT
NA	TRBV13	TRBJ2-3	14	NA	CASSLVDYTDTQYF	TGTGCCAGCAGCTTAGTCGACTACACAGATACGCAGTATTTT
NA	TRBV29-1	TRBJ2-5	12	NA	CSVGRGRETQYF	TGCAGCGTTGGTCGGGGCAGGGAGACCCAGTACTTC
TRBD2	TRBV5-6	TRBJ2-7	15	NA	CASSRLAGGTYEQYF	TGTGCCAGCAGTCGACTAGCGGGAGGCACCTACGAGCAGTACTTC
NA	TRBV7-9	TRBJ1-1	13	NA	CASSLVGDTEAFF	TGTGCCAGCAGCTTGGTGGGTGACACTGAAGCTTTCTTT
TRBD1	TRBV7-2	TRBJ2-7	15	once	CASSLGTGGAYEQYF	TGTGCCAGCAGCTTAGGGACAGGGGGGGCCTACGAGCAGTACTTC
NA	TRBV5-1	TRBJ1-3	14	once	CASSLEGVGNTIYF	TGCGCCAGCAGCTTGGAGGGGGTTGGAAACACCATATATTTT
NA	TRBV2	TRBJ1-2	14	NA	CASRGGTQNYGYTF	TGTGCCAGCAGGGGGGGCACACAGAACTATGGCTACACCTTC
TRBD1	TRBV5-5	TRBJ2-7	16	many	CASSSPWDSTRREQYF	TGTGCCAGCAGCTCCCCTTGGGACAGCACAAGGAGGGAGCAGTACTTC